The entry below describes one TCR beta chain. This specimen belongs to a study of blood T cell repertoires in COVID-19. The protocol was immunoSEQ multiplex PCR, while the TCRdb copy is restricted to in-frame clones and leaves out a portion. Of around 81,000 clones in the sample, approximately 80% were seen once. The sample was peripheral blood. This TCR was sampled from a human donor in a cohort sampled during active COVID-19.

CDR3 sequence reads: CASSLGTGAYSNQPQHF. In nucleotides, the CDR3 is TGTGCCAGCAGCTTAGGGACAGGAGCCTATAGCAATCAGCCCCAGCATTTT. This chain links TRBV7-2 with TRBJ1-5; TRBD1 agrees at 7 bases. With V trimmed by 1 base and J by 0 bases, 6 bases remained unmatched. In germline, CDR1 is SGHTA, CDR2 FQGNSA. There are 17 residues in the CDR3.